The next 8 T cell receptor beta chains were all read from a single sample in a study of CD8+CD57+ T cells in acquired aplastic anemia. Genomic DNA served as template for TCR beta VDJ and CDR3 profiling. TCRdb ran MiXCR on the reads and lists one entry per CDR3 protein. This table has about 190,000 distinct CDR3 sequences, less than 70% appearing once. The source material was sorted CD4+, CD8+, or CD8+CD57+ T cells (not recorded which) from PBMCs. The receptor source for this set is a human donor in good health, serving as a control.

This clonotype was seen once. One end of the junction does not line up with germline, which may come from a read error. This sequence joins TRBV5-1 and TRBJ1-4; the match to TRBD1 covers 9 bases. The CDR3 has 16 residues. Per germline, CDR1 SGHRS and CDR2 YFSETQ. The CDR3 region has the DNA TGTGCCAGCAGCTTGGCTACAGGGGGCGCCGGTGAAAAACTGTTTTTT. This translates into CASSLATGGAGEKLFF.

This chain uses TRBV10-3 with TRBJ2-1, with D possibly called TRBD1 or TRBD2 (6 bases each). The CDR3 is 17 amino acids. CDR1 is ENHRY and CDR2 is SYGVKD in the germline V gene. The V gene lost 3 bases and the J gene lost 1 base, with 16 bases spanning the gap. As DNA, the CDR3 is TGTGCCATCAGTGACCCGGGACTGGGGGCATCCTACAATGAGCAGTTCTTC. This sequence encodes CAISDPGLGASYNEQFF.

To note about this clonotype: The conserved phenylalanine or tryptophan is not found at the CDR3 terminus, so this likely reflects a read error. V usage is TRBV2 and J usage is TRBJ2-5; D possibly corresponds to TRBD2 (6 bases). The CDR3 runs to 13 residues. Per germline, CDR1 SNHLY and CDR2 FYNNEI. Trimming pared 10 bases from V and 0 bases from J, leaving 12 bases between. CDR3 sequence: CANSWDYQETQYS. CDR3 nucleotide sequence: TGTGCCAACAGCTGGGACTACCAAGAGACCCAGTACTCC.

This chain uses TRBV7-2 with TRBJ1-1, with D maybe TRBD1 (6 bases). Trimming left V 8 bases short and J 1 base short, with 11 bases between. The CDR3 spans 13 residues. Germline-derived CDR1 and CDR2 are SGHTA and FQGNSA. DNA for the CDR3: TGTGCCAGCCTAGGACAGTGGAACACTGAAGCTTTCTTT. Translation gives CASLGQWNTEAFF.

Of note for this clonotype: A much larger clonotype is one base distant, so this may be a read error. This rearrangement joins TRBV28 to TRBJ2-5; D is ambiguous. Trimming cost V 4 bases and J 4 bases, with 7 bases left between them. Germline V gene sequence: CDR1 MDHEN, CDR2 SYDVKM. CDR3 length: 12 amino acids. The CDR3 DNA is TGTGCCAGCAGTTCCATTCGAGAGACCCAGTACTTC. Its protein is CASSSIRETQYF.

The rearrangement joins TRBV28 to TRBJ1-2, with 10 bases lining up with TRBD1. The CDR3 spans 17 residues. V lost 6 bases, J lost 3 bases, and 13 bases stayed unmatched. In germline, CDR1 is MDHEN, CDR2 SYDVKM. The CDR3 nucleotides read TGTGCCAGCAGCCGCACATCCGGGACAGGGGTGGACTATGGCTACACCTTC. Translated, it gives CASSRTSGTGVDYGYTF.

The chain uses TRBV11-1 and TRBJ2-6; 7 bases map to TRBD1. Germline CDR1 SGHAT, CDR2 FQDESV (reference sequence). The CDR3 consists of 19 residues. V was clipped by 4 bases and J by 4 bases; unmatched bases: 16. The CDR3 here is CASSWDRNPQGLGANVLTF. CDR3 DNA: TGTGCCAGCAGCTGGGACAGAAACCCCCAGGGGCTCGGGGCCAACGTCCTGACTTTC.

The chain couples TRBV29-1 to TRBJ2-3, with D perhaps TRBD1 (6 bases). Deletions cut 7 bases from V and 0 bases from J, with 17 bases between. The V gene's germline CDR1 is SQVTM and CDR2 ANQGSEA. The CDR3 is made up of 15 amino acids. The CDR3 spells CSAPHREYSTDTQYF. CDR3 nucleotide sequence: TGCAGCGCCCCGCACAGGGAATATAGCACAGATACGCAGTATTTT.